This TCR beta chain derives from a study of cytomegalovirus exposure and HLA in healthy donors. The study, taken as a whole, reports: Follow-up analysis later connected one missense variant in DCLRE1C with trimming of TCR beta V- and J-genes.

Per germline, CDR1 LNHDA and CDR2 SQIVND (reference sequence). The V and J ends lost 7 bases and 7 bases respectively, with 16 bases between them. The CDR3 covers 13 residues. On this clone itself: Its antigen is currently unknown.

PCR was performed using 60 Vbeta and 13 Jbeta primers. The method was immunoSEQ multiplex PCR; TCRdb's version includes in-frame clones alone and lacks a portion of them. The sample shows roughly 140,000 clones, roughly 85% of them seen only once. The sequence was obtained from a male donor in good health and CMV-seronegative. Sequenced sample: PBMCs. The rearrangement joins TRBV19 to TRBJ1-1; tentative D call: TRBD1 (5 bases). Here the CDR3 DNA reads TGTGCCAGTAAGGGGCCCCATGGGGTTGAAGCTTTCTTT. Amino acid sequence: CASKGPHGVEAFF. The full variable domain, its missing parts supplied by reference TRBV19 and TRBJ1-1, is DGGITQSPKYLFRKEGQNVTLSCEQNLNHDAMYWYRQDPGQGLRLIYYSQIVNDFQKGDIAEGYSVSREKKESFPLTVTSAQKNPTAFYLCASKGPHGVEAFFGQGTRLTVV.